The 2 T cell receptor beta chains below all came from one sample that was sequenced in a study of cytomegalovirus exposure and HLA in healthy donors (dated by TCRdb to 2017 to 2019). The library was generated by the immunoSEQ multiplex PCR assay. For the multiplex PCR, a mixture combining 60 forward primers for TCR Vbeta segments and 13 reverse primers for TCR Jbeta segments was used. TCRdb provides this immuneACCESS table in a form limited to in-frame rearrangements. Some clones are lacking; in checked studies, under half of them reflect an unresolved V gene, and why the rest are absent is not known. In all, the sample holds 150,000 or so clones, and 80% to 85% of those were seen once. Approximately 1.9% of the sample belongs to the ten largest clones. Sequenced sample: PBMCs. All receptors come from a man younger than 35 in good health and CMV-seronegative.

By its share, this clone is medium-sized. As DNA, the CDR3 is TGTGCCAGCAGTGACTGGGGGGAGTCGTCCTACGAGCAGTACTTC. It codes for CASSDWGESSYEQYF. The chain employs TRBV2 and TRBJ2-7; D possibly corresponds to TRBD2 (6 bases). CDR1 and CDR2 (germline): SNHLY, FYNNEI. V was trimmed by 3 bases and J by 1 base, leaving 13 bases between them. CDR3 length: 15 amino acids.

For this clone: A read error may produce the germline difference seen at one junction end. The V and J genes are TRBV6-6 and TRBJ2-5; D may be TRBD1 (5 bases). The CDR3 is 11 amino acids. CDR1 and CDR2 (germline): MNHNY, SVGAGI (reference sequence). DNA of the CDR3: TGTGCCACCAGTTCGGTAGGGGCCCAGTACTTC. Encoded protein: CATSSVGAQYF.